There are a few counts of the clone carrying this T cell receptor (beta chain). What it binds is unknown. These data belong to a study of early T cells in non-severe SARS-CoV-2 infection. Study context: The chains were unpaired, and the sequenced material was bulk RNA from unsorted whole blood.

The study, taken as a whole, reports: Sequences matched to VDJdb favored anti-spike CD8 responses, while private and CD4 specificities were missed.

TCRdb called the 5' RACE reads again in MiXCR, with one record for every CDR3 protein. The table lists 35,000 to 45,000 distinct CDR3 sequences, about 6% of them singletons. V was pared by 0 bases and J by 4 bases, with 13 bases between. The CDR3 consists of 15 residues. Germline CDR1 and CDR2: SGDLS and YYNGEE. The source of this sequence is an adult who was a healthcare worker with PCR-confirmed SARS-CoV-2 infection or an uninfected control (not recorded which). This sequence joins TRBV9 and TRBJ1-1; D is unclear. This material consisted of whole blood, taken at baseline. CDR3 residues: CASSVGSGEGTEAFF. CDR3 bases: TGTGCCAGCAGCGTAGGGTCCGGGGAGGGCACTGAAGCTTTCTTT.